Reported below is one TCR beta chain. There is no known antigen for this receptor. Within one base of it there is no much larger clone, and no base qualities were kept. From the cysteine up to the phenylalanine, the CDR3 has a length of 17 residues. The sequence is cut down to CDR3 DNA, 51 bases in frame from base 1. For CDR1 and CDR2, the germline V gene (reference sequence) lists LNHNV and YYDKDF. V is cut by 3 bases and J by 2 bases, and the space between the germline ends is 18 bases. This sample was taken from a study of cytomegalovirus exposure and HLA in healthy donors listed by TCRdb under 2017. As for the study more broadly: In an earlier analysis of roughly 590 of the donors, around 300 Gb of sequence data and 117 million unique TCR beta sequences from approximately 180 million T cells were reported. Approximately 310 gigabases of sequencing data and some 85 million unique TCR sequences were included in an early release covering about 620 HLA-typed donors. Of the 398 genotyped donors, around 81% fell in the genetic ancestry cluster associated with self-reported Caucasian donors. The study aimed to test whether signatures of past pathogen exposure could be identified by cataloging public T cell receptors. The study used immunosequencing to profile the T cell repertoires of 666 subjects and linked those repertoires to cytomegalovirus serostatus. A separate validation cohort of over a hundred different subjects was used in addition to the roughly 700-subject first cohort. The study combined high-throughput TCR immunosequencing, statistical association of individual TCRs with disease status, and machine learning to predict cytomegalovirus infection status. In a later analysis, previously published TCR beta repertoires from 550 to 700 donors were re-analyzed and high-resolution HLA genotyping was added so that TCR occurrence patterns could be studied. The later analysis used no new phenotypic data to find candidate immune exposures, relying instead on TCR beta sequences and their occurrence across donors. To decide whether each TCR beta V gene segment behaved as functional or pseudogenic, an earlier analysis of approximately 620 of the donors relied on high-throughput TCR beta sequencing. Alongside the repertoire data, information on donor age, sex, ethnicity and CMV serostatus was compiled. A later genetic analysis took genome-wide SNP genotypes for about 55% of the roughly 700 donors and used that subset as a discovery cohort. All discovery cohort repertoires had been generated using a single sequencing platform. HLA typing included class I and class II loci at four-digit resolution. The number of donors typed differed by locus, with about 629-630 for A, B, C, DRB1 and DQB1, 522 for DQA1, 600 to 610 for DPA1, and around 430 for DPB1. Because of strong linkage in the cohort, roughly five DR-DQ haplotypes were treated as single units for association and clustering. Among around 400 genotyped donors of the cohort, an average of about 240,000 unique TCR beta nucleotide sequences were sequenced per donor, roughly a sixth of them non-productive.

Points the paper makes about the study in general: In the study, around 160 TCR beta chains were listed as associated with cytomegalovirus. The sequencing pipeline was judged likely to have produced a cluster of highly shared sequence variants as a technical artifact. Most TCR sequences were observed very rarely across donors, whereas some public TCRs were present in many individuals. When HLA alleles, especially DR and DQ, strongly co-occurred, TCR associations were difficult to assign to individual alleles. In vitro tests confirmed that a few of the cytomegalovirus-associated TCR beta chains recognize cytomegalovirus antigens. A further reported finding was that TCR beta sequences accurately predicted the HLA-A and HLA-B alleles for most subjects in the first cohort. Cytomegalovirus status was reported to be diagnosed by the classifier with high specificity and sensitivity in both the original and validation cohorts. According to the authors, the approach could potentially be generalized to other disease states and immunological phenotypes. Correlated functional status among segregating V segments might be attributable to linkage disequilibrium, but an unknown experimental factor could not be ruled out. Some IMGT-functional V segments, including TRBV6-2 and TRBV6-3, could not be told apart with the 87-base-pair reads, so those segments were excluded. In a later genetic analysis, fewer N-insertions in productive TCRs were reported among donors in an Asian-associated ancestry cluster than the 666-donor mean. Presence/absence analyses assumed roughly uniform sequencing depth across donors, an assumption that may not hold. In an earlier analysis of approximately 590 of the donors, most TCR beta V segments appeared in productive rearrangements about 87% or about 30% of the time, broadly matching IMGT annotations. A later analysis reported that several top co-occurrence clusters appeared linked to parvovirus B19, influenza, CMV and Epstein-Barr virus. A later analysis associated 16,951 TCR beta sequences with specific HLA alleles at a false discovery rate of 0.05. The earlier analysis of almost 600 of the donors excluded seventeen rarely observed V segments, including chromosome 9 orphons, because counts were too low. V-gene and J-gene trimming of TCR beta chains was associated with a missense DCLRE1C variant in a later genetic analysis, and the association was replicated in an independent cohort. A later analysis found that TCR association rates varied across HLA loci, with DRB1 alleles showing the most associated TCRs and HLA-C alleles the fewest. The only immune exposure information available for the cohort was CMV serostatus. Compared with equally common non-associated chains, HLA-associated TCR beta chains in a later analysis were more clonally expanded and had lower generation probabilities. Most CMV-associated TCR beta chains appeared to be HLA-restricted in a later analysis, and the HLA associations seemed to be driven largely by CMV exposure. Only TCR beta chains were sequenced in this cohort, and the absence of alpha or paired-chain data limited detectable features. Because HLA typing was missing for some donors at each locus, association tests included only the typed subset.

The library was produced with the immunoSEQ multiplex PCR assay. For the multiplex PCR, a mixture combining 60 forward primers for TCR Vbeta segments and 13 reverse primers for TCR Jbeta segments was used. The CDR3 region of rearranged TCR beta genes was amplified from genomic DNA by a multiplex PCR assay. On the Illumina HiSeq System, the amplified TCR beta libraries were sequenced as 87-base-pair reads. As for the original processing: In a later analysis, roughly 80 million unique TCR beta chains were counted across the 500 to 850 repertoires, and about 10 million of these chains were shared by at least two donors. Raw reads were error-corrected and collapsed into unique sequences by a nearest-neighbor algorithm in which closely related sequences were merged to remove PCR and sequencing errors. V, D and J gene segments were assigned by aligning CDR3 sequences to IMGT reference sequences. For a sequence to be retained, a match of at least six nucleotides was required to both a V gene segment and a J gene segment. Rearrangements were called productive when the CDR3 lacked stop codons and stayed in frame with V and J; all others were non-productive. CDR3 was defined by IMGT convention, running from the second conserved V-encoded cysteine to the conserved J-encoded phenylalanine. The earlier analysis of around 640 of the donors excluded sequences that lacked an unambiguous match to a single V gene segment. In an earlier analysis of roughly 600 of the donors, a V segment was called functional when productive rearrangements were above 56.7%, and segregating when the standard deviation between donors exceeded 5%. A statistical classification framework was built to diagnose cytomegalovirus status from the catalog of TCR beta chain sequences. In a later analysis, V and J genes were assigned by comparing TCR nucleotide sequences against IMGT/GENE-DB human TR gene sequences. A later analysis assigned CDR3 sequences and most-parsimonious VDJ recombination scenarios with the TCRdist pipeline. In a later analysis, each TCR beta chain was defined by its CDR3 amino acid sequence together with its V-gene family, and reads lacking a unique V-gene family were excluded. A later analysis removed 500 to 600 highly shared, low-generation-probability nucleotide sequences to deal with suspected cross-contamination and a sequencing artifact. A later analysis calculated a clonal expansion index for each public chain from normalized within-repertoire ranks of inferred template counts. A later analysis computed generation probabilities with a VDJ recombination model fitted to out-of-frame rearrangements, and checked the results against IGoR. Hypergeometric tests were used in a later analysis to score TCR-TCR, TCR-HLA and TCR-CMV co-occurrence, with a repertoire-size bias correction applied to the TCR pairs. A later analysis estimated false discovery rates by permuting HLA or CMV assignments 20 times. In a later analysis, co-occurring TCRs were grouped with DBSCAN, and TCRdist sequence similarity was added when clustering was performed within HLA-allele-positive subsets. Repertoires with fewer than 30,000 or more than 120,000 public chains, plus five repertoires with anomalous nucleotide sharing, were excluded from co-occurrence clustering. The immuneACCESS repertoire file appears here via TCRdb, limited to in-frame rearrangements. These files lack a portion of the clones; in checked studies, under half of the deficit traces to unresolved V genes, and the cause of the others is not known. V and J calls plus clone size are reproduced from that table; the DNA served to infer D and trimming. The sample table contains about 160,000 clones; only one count was recorded for about 81% of them. Just under 3% of the sample rests with the top ten.

The cohort was made up of about 670 healthy bone marrow donors. At the time of sampling, every cohort member was nominally healthy, though immune exposures that went unrecorded were likely present. The donor tested CMV seropositive, placing the donor among the roughly 300 seropositive members of the cohort. A peripheral blood sample was collected from each donor, and TCR beta sequencing was performed on peripheral blood mononuclear cells. Genomic DNA was extracted from the blood cell samples with the Qiagen DNeasy Blood Extraction Kit. What was sequenced was PBMCs. The chain couples TRBV15 to TRBJ2-3, with a weak D call of TRBD2 (7 bases match). This receptor was identified in a woman aged 45-59 years in good health and CMV-seropositive. The CDR3 is CATSRRGGGGLTDTQYF. The nucleotides read TGTGCCACCAGCAGGAGGGGGGGAGGAGGCCTCACAGATACGCAGTATTTT.